The rows below give T cell receptor beta chains drawn from one sample of a study of T cell responses to AZD1222 COVID-19 vaccine. Some clones are missing from TCRdb's copy, which holds only in-frame ones; the method was immunoSEQ multiplex PCR. The repertoire holds about 100,000 clones, with nearly 90% as singletons. The sequencing here drew on peripheral blood, taken on day 0 of AZD1222 vaccination. The receptors stem from an adult in good health. Each CDR3 is given with its conserved first and last residue. The D gene is left open where the match is weak. Clone sizes are given selectively: once, few, many, or a class where the clone is expanded.

TRBV18	NA	NA	TRBJ2-1	TGTGCCAGCTCCCTCGACAGTTACAATGAGCAGTTCTTC	CASSLDSYNEQFF
TRBV7-3	NA	once	TRBJ1-1	TGTGCCAGCAGCTTTGATTTGGACAGCCAAGCTTTCTTT	CASSFDLDSQAFF
TRBV7-2	TRBD1	NA	TRBJ2-1	TGTGCCAGCAGCTTAGCTAGGGGGCGGTACAATGAGCAGTTCTTC	CASSLARGRYNEQFF
TRBV4-3	NA	NA	TRBJ2-3	TGCGCCAGCAGCCATCACGCCACAGCAGATACGCAGTATTTT	CASSHHATADTQYF
TRBV5-5	NA	NA	TRBJ1-5	TGTGCCAGCAGCTTGGGGGTAGGGAGGGCGCTCAATCAGCCCCAGCATTTT	CASSLGVGRALNQPQHF
TRBV7-2	NA	NA	TRBJ2-5	TGTGCCAGCAGCGACCGTAGCGGCAAAGGGACCCAGTACTTC	CASSDRSGKGTQYF
TRBV5-6	TRBD2	NA	TRBJ2-3	TGTGCCAGCAGCTTGTCCGGGACTAGCGGGGGAGATACGCAGTATTTT	CASSLSGTSGGDTQYF
TRBV6-5	TRBD2	NA	TRBJ2-1	TGTGCCAGCAGTTACTCAGCGGGAGGGCCCTCGTACGGGCAGTTCTTC	CASSYSAGGPSYGQFF
TRBV19	NA	NA	TRBJ1-2	TGTGCCAGTAGTATCCAGGGGAGGACACCCAATAACTATGGCTACACCTTC	CASSIQGRTPNNYGYTF
TRBV2	NA	NA	TRBJ1-4	TGTGCCAGCGGGTCTAATGAAAAACTGTTTTTT	CASGSNEKLFF
TRBV9	TRBD1	NA	TRBJ1-1	TGTGCCAGCAGCGTAGGGGCCGCAGGGGGTGGCACTGAAGCTTTCTTT	CASSVGAAGGGTEAFF
TRBV7-3	NA	once	TRBJ1-1	TGTGCCAGCAGCGTCGACCGGAGCACTGAAGCTTTCTTT	CASSVDRSTEAFF
TRBV7-2	NA	once	TRBJ2-5	TGTGCCAGCAGCTCCTGGACAGTCCAAGAGACCCAGTACTTC	CASSSWTVQETQYF
TRBV24-1	TRBD1	NA	TRBJ2-1	TGTGCCACCAGTGACCTGGCCCGGAGCGGACAGGCTGAGGATGAGCAGTTCTTC	CATSDLARSGQAEDEQFF
TRBV19	NA	NA	TRBJ1-2	TGTGCCAGTACCCCGGGGGGCCTTGGGTATGGCTACACCTTC	CASTPGGLGYGYTF
TRBV7-2	NA	NA	TRBJ1-3	TGTGCCAGCAGTCTCTCGGTAGCCTCCTCTGGAAACACCATATATTTT	CASSLSVASSGNTIYF
TRBV5-4	NA	NA	TRBJ1-1	TGTGCCAGCAGCCTCGGTTCAGTGACTGAAGCTTTCTTT	CASSLGSVTEAFF
TRBV3-1/TRBV3-2	NA	NA	TRBJ1-2	TGTGCCAGCAGCCCCAAAGGAGGGGAGCCATATGGCTACACCTTC	CASSPKGGEPYGYTF
TRBV6-2/TRBV6-3	NA	NA	TRBJ2-5	TGTGCCAGCAGTGGCAGGACAGGGAGGGTGACCCAGTACTTC	CASSGRTGRVTQYF
TRBV10-3	NA	NA	TRBJ1-1	TGTGCCATCAGTGCGGGAGAAATTGAAGCTTTCTTT	CAISAGEIEAFF
TRBV6-5	TRBD1	few	TRBJ1-1	TGTGCCAGCAGCGCCGGACAGGCGAACACTGAAGCTTTCTTT	CASSAGQANTEAFF
TRBV2	NA	NA	TRBJ1-3	TGTGCCAGCAGAGAAGGGTCTGGAAACACCATATATTTT	CASREGSGNTIYF